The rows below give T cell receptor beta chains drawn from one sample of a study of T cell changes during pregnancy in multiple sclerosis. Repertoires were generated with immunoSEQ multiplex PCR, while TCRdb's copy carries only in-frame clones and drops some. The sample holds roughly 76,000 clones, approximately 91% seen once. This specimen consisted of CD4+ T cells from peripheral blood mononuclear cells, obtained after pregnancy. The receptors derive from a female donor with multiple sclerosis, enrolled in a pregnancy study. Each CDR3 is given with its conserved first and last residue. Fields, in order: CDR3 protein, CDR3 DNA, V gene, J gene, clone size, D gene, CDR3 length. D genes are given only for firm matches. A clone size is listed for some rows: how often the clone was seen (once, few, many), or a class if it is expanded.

CDR3: CASSLEHREGRGELFF
DNA: TGTGCCAGCAGCTTAGAGCACAGGGAGGGTAGGGGGGAGCTGTTTTTT
V: TRBV7-8
J: TRBJ2-2
size: NA
D: NA
length: 16

CDR3: CASSLGAGVTDTQYF
DNA: TGTGCCAGCAGCTTAGGGGCAGGGGTCACAGATACGCAGTATTTT
V: TRBV7-2
J: TRBJ2-3
size: NA
D: NA
length: 15

CDR3: CASSYRTGNTEAFF
DNA: TGTGCCAGCAGCTACCGGACAGGGAACACTGAAGCTTTCTTT
V: TRBV7-8
J: TRBJ1-1
size: NA
D: TRBD1
length: 14

CDR3: CAWSVGLAGASPQYF
DNA: TGTGCCTGGAGTGTGGGGCTAGCGGGGGCCTCGCCGCAGTACTTC
V: TRBV30
J: TRBJ2-7
size: NA
D: TRBD2
length: 15

CDR3: CASSPYNVRQDTNEKLFF
DNA: TGTGCCAGCAGCCCGTACAACGTACGACAGGACACTAATGAAAAACTGTTTTTT
V: TRBV13
J: TRBJ1-4
size: NA
D: NA
length: 18

CDR3: CASSPGQGAVTNEKLFF
DNA: TGTGCCAGCAGTCCGGGACAGGGGGCAGTAACTAATGAAAAACTGTTTTTT
V: TRBV27
J: TRBJ1-4
size: NA
D: TRBD1
length: 17

CDR3: CASSPGQGRYQPQHF
DNA: TGCGCCAGCAGCCCTGGACAGGGAAGGTATCAGCCCCAGCATTTT
V: TRBV5-1
J: TRBJ1-5
size: NA
D: TRBD1
length: 15

CDR3: CASSEAGGPFYGYTF
DNA: TGTGCCAGCAGTGAAGCAGGAGGCCCCTTCTATGGCTACACCTTC
V: TRBV6-1
J: TRBJ1-2
size: NA
D: NA
length: 15

CDR3: CASSRQGGNEKLFF
DNA: TGTGCCAGCAGTCGACAGGGGGGTAATGAAAAACTGTTTTTT
V: TRBV6-5
J: TRBJ1-4
size: NA
D: TRBD1
length: 14

CDR3: CASSSLQGMGNEQYF
DNA: TGTGCCAGCAGTTCCCTACAGGGGATGGGGAACGAGCAGTACTTC
V: TRBV27
J: TRBJ2-7
size: NA
D: TRBD1
length: 15

CDR3: CATRNDNMNTEAFF
DNA: TGTGCCACCAGGAACGACAACATGAACACTGAAGCTTTCTTT
V: TRBV2
J: TRBJ1-1
size: NA
D: NA
length: 14

CDR3: CASSRGQPNTGELFF
DNA: TGTGCCAGCAGTAGGGGACAGCCGAACACCGGGGAGCTGTTTTTT
V: TRBV7-7
J: TRBJ2-2
size: once
D: TRBD1
length: 15

CDR3: CAISEYSSHNEQFF
DNA: TGTGCCATCAGTGAGTATAGCAGTCACAATGAGCAGTTCTTC
V: TRBV10-3
J: TRBJ2-1
size: NA
D: NA
length: 14

CDR3: CASSGGSGSVPYNEQFF
DNA: TGCGCCAGCTCCGGGGGTAGCGGGTCGGTCCCCTACAATGAGCAGTTCTTC
V: TRBV10-1
J: TRBJ2-1
size: NA
D: TRBD2
length: 17

CDR3: CASSSDSSNQPQHF
DNA: TGTGCCAGCAGTTCTGACAGTAGCAATCAGCCCCAGCATTTT
V: TRBV27
J: TRBJ1-5
size: NA
D: NA
length: 14

CDR3: CASSTHRGRNTEAFF
DNA: TGTGCCAGTAGTACTCACAGGGGGAGGAACACTGAAGCTTTCTTT
V: TRBV19
J: TRBJ1-1
size: NA
D: TRBD1
length: 15